This T cell receptor beta chain is from a study of blood T cell repertoires in COVID-19. The overall study: Italy, Spain and the United States were the sources of the convalescent and acute COVID-19 samples. PBMCs, B-cell-depleted T cells, or T cells provided the cDNA or gDNA that made up the material.

As handled by the study authors: Amplification with reference gene primers provided the estimates of nucleated cell counts. Using immunoSEQ multiplex PCR, the repertoire was profiled, and TCRdb retains in-frame clones only, with some absent. V and J calls plus clone size are reproduced from that table; the DNA served to infer D and trimming. The sample lists approximately 210,000 clones, about four fifths occurring once. The sample was peripheral blood. The clonotype comes from a middle-aged woman with active or convalescent COVID-19.

Here the CDR3 reads CASLDRMNTEAFF. As DNA, the CDR3 is TGTGCCAGCTTGGACAGAATGAACACTGAAGCTTTCTTT. The V call is TRBV18, the J call TRBJ1-1, with D possibly TRBD1 on 6 matching bases. Trimming shortened V by 7 bases and J by 0 bases, and 9 bases separated the two germline ends. This CDR3 is built from 13 residues. Germline CDR1 is KGHSH and CDR2 is LQKENI.